These 27 T cell receptor beta chains originate from one sample sequenced in a study of T cell responses to AZD1222 COVID-19 vaccine (dated by TCRdb to the early 2020s). The time point label, as the study defines it: about 28 days (+/-7) after the second vaccine dose. The treatment or condition tag for this specimen amounts to: meningococcal conjugate vaccine given as trial control. Libraries came from the immunoSEQ multiplex PCR assay. TCRdb limited this immuneACCESS table to in-frame rearrangements with V and J called. A share of clones is missing; checked studies link under half to unresolved V genes, and the rest is unexplained. In all, the sample holds 160,000 or so clones, and about nine tenths of those were seen once. The top ten hold about 4.1% of the sample. The sample was peripheral blood, taken 28 days after the second dose of the MenACWY control vaccine. All receptors derive from an adult who received the MenACWY meningococcal vaccine as a control.

The chain uses TRBV28 and TRBJ2-5, with TRBD1 matching 7 bases. The CDR3 has 16 residues. Germline loops: CDR1 MDHEN, CDR2 SYDVKM. J was trimmed by 4 bases and V by 5 bases; bases with no gene match: 13. The CDR3 bases are TGTGCCAGCAGTACCATAGGAGAGGGGGCGGGAGAGACCCAGTACTTC. It specifies CASSTIGEGAGETQYF.

The genes are TRBV3-1 (or the pseudogene TRBV3-2) and TRBJ2-3, with TRBD2 matching 12 bases. Germline lookup yields CDR1 LGHDT and CDR2 YNNKEL (reference sequence). The CDR3 is 16 residues long. V was pared by 5 bases and J by 2 bases, with 5 bases of the junction left unmatched. The CDR3 loop reads CASSLRTSGDTDTQYF. CDR3 in DNA: TGTGCCAGCAGCTTACGGACTAGCGGGGACACAGATACGCAGTATTTT.

The chain employs TRBV6-5 and TRBJ2-7; D not certain. V was clipped by 4 bases and J by 7 bases, with 14 bases between them. This CDR3 region has 13 residues. CDR1 and CDR2 (germline): MNHEY, SVGAGI. CDR3 in amino acids: CASSSLLGIEQYF. Here the CDR3 DNA reads TGTGCCAGCAGTTCCCTCCTGGGTATAGAGCAGTACTTC.

The chain has TRBV30 and TRBJ1-2; D not certain. Germline assignment: CDR1 GTSNPN and CDR2 SVGIG (reference sequence). The CDR3 runs 11 residues. V dropped 4 bases and J dropped 7 bases, with 10 bases sitting between them. The CDR3, as DNA: TGTGCCTGGATCTCGGGTCGTGGCTACACCTTC. Protein product: CAWISGRGYTF.

Only one count was recorded for this clone. The rearrangement uses TRBV5-1 and TRBJ2-3; D unresolved. The germline V gene encodes CDR1 SGHRS and CDR2 YFSETQ. V lost 0 bases and J lost 5, with 13 bases in between. This CDR3 region has 15 residues. The CDR3 nucleotides read TGCGCCAGCAGCTTGGGGGATTTGGCCCGAGATACGCAGTATTTT. Its protein is CASSLGDLARDTQYF. Filled out from reference TRBV5-1 and TRBJ2-3, the complete variable domain reads KAGVTQTPRYLIKTRGQQVTLSCSPISGHRSVSWYQQTPGQGLQFLFEYFSETQRNKGNFPGRFSGRQFSNSRSEMNVSTLELGDSALYLCASSLGDLARDTQYFGPGTRLTVL.

This clone appeared once. The rearrangement uses TRBV6-5 and TRBJ2-5; maybe TRBD1 (5 bases). The CDR3 is 13 residues long. From germline, CDR1 is MNHEY and CDR2 SVGAGI. V was shortened by 5 bases and J by 0 bases, with 7 bases between the two germline ends. The CDR3: CASSPGYQETQYF. The CDR3 DNA reads TGTGCCAGCAGTCCAGGGTACCAAGAGACCCAGTACTTC.

The rearrangement joins TRBV5-6 to TRBJ2-7, with D maybe TRBD1 (6 bases). The V end was cut by 0 bases, the J end by 3 bases, with 13 bases between. The germline CDR1 and CDR2 sequences are SGHDT and YYEEEE. The CDR3 covers 15 residues. As DNA, the CDR3 is TGTGCCAGCAGCTTGGCCCTCAGGGGTCACTACGAGCAGTACTTC. Translation gives CASSLALRGHYEQYF.

The rearrangement links TRBV12-5 to TRBJ2-1; 7 bases line up with TRBD1. This CDR3 spans 15 amino acids. V lost 1 base, J lost 0 bases, and 0 bases stayed unmatched. Germline V gene data show CDR1 as LGHNT and CDR2 as FRNRAP. The CDR3 DNA reads as TGTGCTAGTGGTTTGGGGACAGGCTCCTACAATGAGCAGTTCTTC. Translation: CASGLGTGSYNEQFF.

The chain carries TRBV28 and TRBJ2-1; no clear D. The CDR3 runs 14 residues. The germline gives CDR1 MDHEN, CDR2 SYDVKM. V lost 3 bases and J 10 bases, leaving 16 bases between the germline ends. The DNA for the CDR3 is TGTGCCAGCAGTTTTGAGACGCTGATGTGGGAGCAGTTCTTC. This translates into CASSFETLMWEQFF.

The chain carries TRBV28 and TRBJ2-5, with 12 bases fitting TRBD1. Germline loops: CDR1 MDHEN, CDR2 SYDVKM. This CDR3 is built from 16 residues. Trimming took 2 bases from V and 4 from J; bases not matched to a gene: 5. Here the CDR3 reads CASSLGGQGAGETQYF. CDR3 bases: TGTGCCAGCAGTTTAGGGGGACAGGGGGCGGGAGAGACCCAGTACTTC.

By sample fraction, this clone is medium-sized. The J gene is TRBJ2-6, the V gene TRBV28; D is uncertain. The CDR3 runs 16 residues. V lost 6 bases, J lost 1 base, and 13 bases lay in between. Germline CDR1 is MDHEN and CDR2 is SYDVKM. In DNA form, the CDR3 reads TGTGCCAGCAGCCGTAATACGCCATCTGGGGCCAACGTCCTGACTTTC. Its protein product is CASSRNTPSGANVLTF.

This clone showed up just once. The chain employs TRBV7-9 and TRBJ2-7, with 7 bases identical to TRBD1. This CDR3 region has 15 residues. V was pared by 5 bases and J by 4 bases, with 11 bases of the junction left unmatched. The germline CDR1 and CDR2 sequences are SEHNR and FQNEAQ (reference sequence). CDR3 protein: CASSKTGTYSYEQYF. CDR3 sequence (DNA): TGTGCCAGCAGCAAGACAGGGACCTATTCTTACGAGCAGTACTTC.

The chain uses TRBV19 and TRBJ1-5; D might be TRBD1 (6 bases). The CDR3 extends over 15 amino acids. Germline values: CDR1 LNHDA, CDR2 SQIVND (reference sequence). The V and J ends lost 3 bases and 3 bases respectively, with 12 bases between them. In DNA form, the CDR3 reads TGTGCCAGTAGTATCACAGGGATCCTCAATCAGCCCCAGCATTTT. This sequence encodes CASSITGILNQPQHF.

The V gene is TRBV5-6, the J gene TRBJ1-6; tentatively, D is TRBD1 (5 bases). Germline CDR1 SGHDT, CDR2 YYEEEE. The length of the CDR3 is 15 residues. Trimming left V 0 bases short and J 9 bases short, with 13 bases between. CDR3 sequence (DNA): TGTGCCAGCAGCTTGGGACAGCCGCCGGCTTCACCCCTCCACTTT. Its translation: CASSLGQPPASPLHF.

The genes are TRBV6-1 and TRBJ1-2; D possibly corresponds to TRBD1 (5 bases). Germline CDR1 reads MNHNS; CDR2 reads SASEGT. The CDR3 is 13 amino acids. The V end was cut by 0 bases, the J end by 8 bases, with 10 bases between. CDR3: CASSEAGGRGYTF. CDR3 bases: TGTGCCAGCAGTGAAGCCGGGGGGAGAGGCTACACCTTC.

The rearrangement links TRBV6-5 to TRBJ2-7, with D perhaps matching TRBD2 (6 bases). CDR1 is MNHEY, CDR2 SVGAGI, per germline. V was trimmed by 8 bases and J by 5 bases, leaving 13 bases between them. This CDR3 has 12 amino acids. In nucleotides, the CDR3 is TGTGCCAGCCACTTAAGGAGGGACGAGCAGTACTTC. It specifies CASHLRRDEQYF.

This chain connects TRBV9 to TRBJ1-4; D unresolved. The CDR3 runs to 14 residues. Trimming left V 0 bases short and J 4 bases short, with 7 bases between. The V gene's germline CDR1 is SGDLS and CDR2 YYNGEE. CDR3 residues: CASSVGENNEKLFF. CDR3 DNA sequence: TGTGCCAGCAGCGTAGGGGAGAATAATGAAAAACTGTTTTTT.

The chain joins TRBV7-3 to TRBJ2-1, with a tentative D call TRBD2 (6 bases). CDR3 size: 14 residues. Between the trimmed V and J ends, which lost 5 bases and 2 bases, there was a span of 10 bases. CDR1 is SGHTA and CDR2 is FQGTGA in the germline V gene. The CDR3 bases are TGTGCCAGCAGCCCGGGGACTCCCTACAATGAGCAGTTCTTC. Its protein product is CASSPGTPYNEQFF.

The chain has TRBV11-3 and TRBJ1-1; the D is unclear. Trimming removed 0 bases from V and 4 bases from J, with 9 bases in between. The germline V gene has CDR1 SGHNT and CDR2 YENEEA. This CDR3 comprises 14 residues. CDR3 sequence reads: CASSLDRASTEAFF. CDR3 sequence (DNA): TGTGCCAGCAGCTTAGACCGGGCTTCCACTGAAGCTTTCTTT.

The chain carries TRBV7-8 and TRBJ2-7, with 7 bases aligning to TRBD2. V dropped 5 bases and J dropped 2; count of bases not matched to a gene: 12. CDR3 length: 16 residues. The germline CDR1 and CDR2 sequences are SGHVS and FQNEAQ. The CDR3: CASSRPYGGGTYEQYF. CDR3 DNA sequence: TGTGCCAGCAGCCGACCTTATGGCGGGGGAACCTACGAGCAGTACTTC. Filled out from reference TRBV7-8 and TRBJ2-7, the complete variable domain reads GAGVSQSPRYKVAKRGQDVALRCDPISGHVSLFWYQQALGQGPEFLTYFQNEAQLDKSGLPSDRFFAERPEGSVSTLKIQRTQQEDSAVYLCASSRPYGGGTYEQYFGPGTRLTVT.

V usage is TRBV5-6 and J usage is TRBJ1-1; weak D call: TRBD1 (6 bases). Germline CDR1 SGHDT, CDR2 YYEEEE. V was shortened by 0 bases and J by 3 bases, with 9 bases between the two germline ends. The CDR3 spans 14 residues. Here the CDR3 reads CASSLAGTYTEAFF. The CDR3 DNA sequence: TGTGCCAGCAGCTTGGCGGGGACATACACTGAAGCTTTCTTT. Full variable domain (remainder filled in from reference TRBV5-6 and TRBJ1-1): DAGVTQSPTHLIKTRGQQVTLRCSPKSGHDTVSWYQQALGQGPQFIFQYYEEEERQRGNFPDRFSGHQFPNYSSELNVNALLLGDSALYLCASSLAGTYTEAFFGQGTRLTVV.

J is TRBJ1-2 and V is TRBV7-2; TRBD1 might be the D (5 bases). Trimming stripped 5 bases from V and 0 bases from J, with 22 bases between. Germline values: CDR1 SGHTA, CDR2 FQGNSA. The CDR3 spans 18 residues. The DNA of the CDR3 is TGTGCCAGCAGCCCTCCTTCGGGGGTAAGGATCGCTAACTATGGCTACACCTTC. Encoded protein: CASSPPSGVRIANYGYTF.

This clone was counted a few times. The chain is built from TRBV12-5 and TRBJ2-5; weak D call: TRBD1 (6 bases). This CDR3 spans 15 amino acids. Germline-derived CDR1 and CDR2 are LGHNT and FRNRAP. Trimming took 6 bases from V and 2 from J, leaving 16 bases between them. In DNA form, the CDR3 reads TGTGCTAGTGGATTTGGCACAGGGCCTCAAGAGACCCAGTACTTC. This gives the protein CASGFGTGPQETQYF.

A few counts support this clone. This chain connects TRBV18 to TRBJ2-2; 10 bases are shared with TRBD2. V gave up 3 bases and J gave up 7 bases; unmatched junction bases: 8. Germline V gives CDR1 KGHSH, CDR2 LQKENI. The CDR3 length is 16 residues. CDR3 protein: CASSPPSGRRSGELFF. DNA for the CDR3: TGTGCCAGCTCACCTCCTAGCGGGAGAAGGAGCGGGGAGCTGTTTTTT.

The chain has TRBV5-6 and TRBJ2-7, with D hard to call. The CDR3 has 12 residues. V was pared by 3 bases and J by 2 bases, with 6 bases between. The germline CDR1 and CDR2 sequences are SGHDT and YYEEEE. The CDR3 protein is CASSSDTYEQYF. The CDR3 bases are TGTGCCAGCAGCTCCGATACCTACGAGCAGTACTTC.

The chain recombines TRBV4-3 with TRBJ1-5, with D unclear. Germline lookup yields CDR1 LGHNA and CDR2 YSLEER. With 1 base removed from V and 0 bases from J, the gap between germline ends came to 7 bases. CDR3 size: 15 residues. The CDR3 bases are TGCGCCAGCAGCCAAGGAATGGATAGCAATCAGCCCCAGCATTTT. It is translated as CASSQGMDSNQPQHF.

As DNA, the CDR3 is TGTGCCAGCAACCCGTCGGGCGCTTTCTTT. Protein: CASNPSGAFF. V and J are TRBV6-5 and TRBJ1-1; D remains unclear. V gave up 7 bases and J gave up 11 bases, with 11 bases separating them. This CDR3 has 10 amino acids. Germline CDR1 MNHEY, CDR2 SVGAGI.